The clone carrying this TCR beta chain was seen more than once but under ten times. What it recognizes is unknown. The data were obtained in a study of T cells after yellow fever vaccination. For the study at large: In the case of low-cell-number fractions, SMART-Seq v4 Ultra Low Input was used for preparation. Findings of the study overall: Subsequent to the booster, the majority of primary-vaccination clones reappeared (less than 97% CD4, approximately 90% CD8).

The germline CDR1 and CDR2 sequences are SGHNT and YENEEA. This CDR3 is 14 amino acids long. V lost 2 bases and J 9 bases, leaving 14 bases between the germline ends. A process of 5'RACE template switching, which added a universal primer site and UMIs, was used to make TCR cDNA. TCRdb re-analysed the 5' RACE reads in MiXCR, keeping a single row per CDR3 protein. The table shows around 310,000 distinct CDR3 sequences, with 3% to 4.5% occurring only once. This clonotype was obtained from a man between 18 and 29 years old who received the YFV17D yellow fever vaccine. The chain uses TRBV11-3 and TRBJ2-1, with D possibly being TRBD2 (5 bases). Here the sequenced sample was PBMCs, taken 5 days after the yellow fever booster vaccination. CDR3 coding DNA: TGTGCCAGCAGCTTAAGGCCGGCGGGTGTTGAGCAGTTCTTC. Translating it yields CASSLRPAGVEQFF.